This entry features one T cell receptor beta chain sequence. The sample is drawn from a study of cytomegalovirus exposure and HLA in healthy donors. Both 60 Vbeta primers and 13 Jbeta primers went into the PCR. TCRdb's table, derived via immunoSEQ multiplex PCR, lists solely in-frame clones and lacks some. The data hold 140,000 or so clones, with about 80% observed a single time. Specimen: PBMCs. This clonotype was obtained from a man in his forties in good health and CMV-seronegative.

CDR3 in amino acids: CASSTRTGRGSYEQYF. For the CDR3, the DNA is TGTGCCAGCAGTACACGGACAGGGAGGGGCTCCTACGAGCAGTACTTC. This chain connects TRBV28 to TRBJ2-5; TRBD1 is a possible D gene (8 bases). The tail of the sequence fits TRBJ2-7 better, so the J call may be wrong. Germline lookup yields CDR1 MDHEN and CDR2 SYDVKM. The CDR3 is made up of 16 amino acids.